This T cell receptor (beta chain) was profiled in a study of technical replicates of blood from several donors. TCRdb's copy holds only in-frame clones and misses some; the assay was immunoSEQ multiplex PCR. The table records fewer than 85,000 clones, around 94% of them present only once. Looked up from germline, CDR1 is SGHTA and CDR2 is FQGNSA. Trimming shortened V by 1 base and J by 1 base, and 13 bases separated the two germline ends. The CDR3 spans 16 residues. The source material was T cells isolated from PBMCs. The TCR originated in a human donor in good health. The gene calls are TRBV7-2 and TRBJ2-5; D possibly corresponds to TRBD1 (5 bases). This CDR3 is CASSLVSSGSQETQYF. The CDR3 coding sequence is TGTGCCAGCAGCTTAGTGTCGTCAGGGTCCCAAGAGACCCAGTACTTC.